The 3 T cell receptor beta chains presented below share a single source sample, sequenced in a study of cytomegalovirus exposure and HLA in healthy donors. In the PCR, 60 Vbeta and 13 Jbeta primers were used. Profiled with immunoSEQ multiplex PCR; TCRdb holds only in-frame clones, not every one. The sample is made up of about 41,000 clones, and the top ten hold around 6.2% of it. Sequenced sample: PBMCs. All receptors come from a man between 25 and 39 years old in good health and CMV-seronegative.

The chain recombines TRBV5-4 with TRBJ1-2; perhaps TRBD1 as D (6 bases). V was clipped by 0 bases and J by 2 bases, with 11 bases between them. The CDR3 length is 15 residues. Germline lookup yields CDR1 SGHNT and CDR2 YYREEE (reference sequence). CDR3 sequence: CASSLEQGRNYGYTF. CDR3 nucleotides: TGTGCCAGCAGCTTGGAACAGGGACGGAACTATGGCTACACCTTC.

V gene TRBV7-9 combines with J gene TRBJ1-5; the D is unclear. This CDR3 is built from 14 residues. Trimming stripped 5 bases from V and 5 bases from J, with 13 bases between. The germline V gene encodes CDR1 SEHNR and CDR2 FQNEAQ (reference sequence). The CDR3 sequence is CASSLTRGDQPQHF. In DNA, the CDR3 is TGTGCCAGCAGCCTGACCCGCGGTGATCAGCCCCAGCATTTT. Complete variable domain (other parts from reference TRBV7-9 and TRBJ1-5): DTGVSQNPRHKITKRGQNVTFRCDPISEHNRLYWYRQTLGQGPEFLTYFQNEAQLEKSRLLSDRFSAERPKGSFSTLEIQRTEQGDSAMYLCASSLTRGDQPQHFGDGTRLSIL.

The chain is built from TRBV4-2 and TRBJ2-3, with 8 bases lining up with TRBD2. The CDR3 is 16 amino acids. The germline V gene has CDR1 LGHNA and CDR2 YNFKEQ. The J segment lost 4 bases and the V segment lost 1 base, leaving 7 bases of the junction unmatched. CDR3 region: CASSQAGAGGADTQYF. For the CDR3, the DNA is TGTGCCAGCAGCCAAGCCGGGGCGGGGGGTGCAGATACGCAGTATTTT.